This entry features one T cell receptor beta chain sequence. Antigen: not known. Researchers partitioned CD4+ cells into CD45RA+ naive and CD45RA-negative memory subsets. In germline, CDR1 is SGHDT, CDR2 YYEEEE. The CDR3 runs 15 residues. The V end was cut by 4 bases, the J end by 0 bases, with 8 bases between. Profiling relied on immunoSEQ multiplex PCR, and the TCRdb table lists in-frame clones only, not all of them. The sample holds under 1,100,000 clones, about 75% seen once. This record comes from a study of shared clonotypes between healthy human individuals. Regarding the study as a whole: Against clonotypes common to all four donors, non-shared ones had lower generation probabilities. Incomplete sequencing of sorted subsets was indicated by rarefaction despite large depth. It was anticipated that sequencing depth would influence how many clonotypes donors shared.

Sequenced: memory CD4+ T cells sorted from blood. Subset noted: CD45RA-negative fraction. This sequence joins TRBV5-6 and TRBJ2-6; D is undetermined. This sequence was found in a young man in good health. The CDR3 is CASSAVNSGANVLTF. Written as DNA, the CDR3 is TGTGCCAGCAGCGCTGTTAACTCTGGGGCCAACGTCCTGACTTTC. Using reference TRBV5-6 and TRBJ2-6 for the parts outside the CDR3, the full variable domain is DAGVTQSPTHLIKTRGQQVTLRCSPKSGHDTVSWYQQALGQGPQFIFQYYEEEERQRGNFPDRFSGHQFPNYSSELNVNALLLGDSALYLCASSAVNSGANVLTFGAGSRLTVL.